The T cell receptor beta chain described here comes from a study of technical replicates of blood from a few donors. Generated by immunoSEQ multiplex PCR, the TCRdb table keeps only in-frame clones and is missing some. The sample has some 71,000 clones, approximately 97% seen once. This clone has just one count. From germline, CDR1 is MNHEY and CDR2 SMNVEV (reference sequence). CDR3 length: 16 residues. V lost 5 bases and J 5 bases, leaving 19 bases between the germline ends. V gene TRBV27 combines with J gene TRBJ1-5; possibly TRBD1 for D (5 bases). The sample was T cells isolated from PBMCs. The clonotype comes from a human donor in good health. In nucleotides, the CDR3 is TGTGCCAGCAGTCCTCTTAGGGGCGGTGTCGATCAGCCCCAGCATTTT. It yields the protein CASSPLRGGVDQPQHF.